This T cell receptor (beta chain) was found in a study of siplizumab effects on memory and regulatory T cells. Findings and caveats of the study: Significant reduction of alloreactive sequences traceable to unstimulated CD4+ memory cells was observed with siplizumab. Controls had approximately 27% Treg-derived mappable alloreactive CD4+ clones on average, versus less than 70% with siplizumab. Researchers could map only a minor fraction of alloreactive clones to unstimulated subsets.

The CDR3 extends over 17 amino acids. Germline trimming cut 4 bases from V and 0 bases from J; bases unmatched to any gene: 11. Germline-derived CDR1 and CDR2 are SGHRS and YFSETQ. Sequencing of each sample assayed around 10^5 TCR templates. Clones were sequenced by immunoSEQ multiplex PCR, and TCRdb holds only the in-frame ones, with some missing. The table shows 70,000 to 95,000 clones, with around 89% occurring only once. This clone was seen a few times. Its specificity is not known. The rearrangement links TRBV5-1 to TRBJ2-3; TRBD2 matches at 7 bases. The sequence came from a human donor in good health. What was sequenced was CD4+ T cells sorted from blood. The CDR3 DNA reads TGCGCCAGCAGCCTATCCCTCGGCGGGGGAAGCACAGATACGCAGTATTTT. It encodes CASSLSLGGGSTDTQYF.